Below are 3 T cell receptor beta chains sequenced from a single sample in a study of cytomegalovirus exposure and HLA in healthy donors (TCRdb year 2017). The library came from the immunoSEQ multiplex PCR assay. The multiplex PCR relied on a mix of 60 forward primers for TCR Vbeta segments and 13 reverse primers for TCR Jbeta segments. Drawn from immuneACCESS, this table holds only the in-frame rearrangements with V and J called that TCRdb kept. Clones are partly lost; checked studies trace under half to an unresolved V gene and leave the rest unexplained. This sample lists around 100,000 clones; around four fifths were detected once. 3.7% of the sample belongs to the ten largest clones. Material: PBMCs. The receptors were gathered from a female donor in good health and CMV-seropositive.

CDR3 protein: CASSWTSGNYEQYF. CDR3 DNA: TGCGCCAGCAGCTGGACTAGCGGGAACTACGAGCAGTACTTC. The chain links TRBV5-1 to TRBJ2-7; TRBD2 aligns across 12 bases. CDR1 and CDR2 from the germline V gene are SGHRS and YFSETQ. The CDR3 has 14 amino acids. Trimming at V came to 3 bases and at J to 3 bases, leaving 1 base not matched to a gene.

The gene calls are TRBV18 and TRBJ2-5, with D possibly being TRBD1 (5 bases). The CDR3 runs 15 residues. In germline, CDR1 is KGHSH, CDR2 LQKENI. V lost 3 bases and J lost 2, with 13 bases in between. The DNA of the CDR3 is TGTGCCAGCTCACCCTGGGGCAGTCTGCAAGAGACCCAGTACTTC. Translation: CASSPWGSLQETQYF.

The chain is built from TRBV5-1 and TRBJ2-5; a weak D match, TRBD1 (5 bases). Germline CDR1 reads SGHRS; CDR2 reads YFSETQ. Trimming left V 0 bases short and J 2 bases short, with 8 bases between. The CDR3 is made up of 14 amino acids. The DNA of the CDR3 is TGCGCCAGCAGCTTGGGACAGCCTCAAGAGACCCAGTACTTC. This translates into CASSLGQPQETQYF.